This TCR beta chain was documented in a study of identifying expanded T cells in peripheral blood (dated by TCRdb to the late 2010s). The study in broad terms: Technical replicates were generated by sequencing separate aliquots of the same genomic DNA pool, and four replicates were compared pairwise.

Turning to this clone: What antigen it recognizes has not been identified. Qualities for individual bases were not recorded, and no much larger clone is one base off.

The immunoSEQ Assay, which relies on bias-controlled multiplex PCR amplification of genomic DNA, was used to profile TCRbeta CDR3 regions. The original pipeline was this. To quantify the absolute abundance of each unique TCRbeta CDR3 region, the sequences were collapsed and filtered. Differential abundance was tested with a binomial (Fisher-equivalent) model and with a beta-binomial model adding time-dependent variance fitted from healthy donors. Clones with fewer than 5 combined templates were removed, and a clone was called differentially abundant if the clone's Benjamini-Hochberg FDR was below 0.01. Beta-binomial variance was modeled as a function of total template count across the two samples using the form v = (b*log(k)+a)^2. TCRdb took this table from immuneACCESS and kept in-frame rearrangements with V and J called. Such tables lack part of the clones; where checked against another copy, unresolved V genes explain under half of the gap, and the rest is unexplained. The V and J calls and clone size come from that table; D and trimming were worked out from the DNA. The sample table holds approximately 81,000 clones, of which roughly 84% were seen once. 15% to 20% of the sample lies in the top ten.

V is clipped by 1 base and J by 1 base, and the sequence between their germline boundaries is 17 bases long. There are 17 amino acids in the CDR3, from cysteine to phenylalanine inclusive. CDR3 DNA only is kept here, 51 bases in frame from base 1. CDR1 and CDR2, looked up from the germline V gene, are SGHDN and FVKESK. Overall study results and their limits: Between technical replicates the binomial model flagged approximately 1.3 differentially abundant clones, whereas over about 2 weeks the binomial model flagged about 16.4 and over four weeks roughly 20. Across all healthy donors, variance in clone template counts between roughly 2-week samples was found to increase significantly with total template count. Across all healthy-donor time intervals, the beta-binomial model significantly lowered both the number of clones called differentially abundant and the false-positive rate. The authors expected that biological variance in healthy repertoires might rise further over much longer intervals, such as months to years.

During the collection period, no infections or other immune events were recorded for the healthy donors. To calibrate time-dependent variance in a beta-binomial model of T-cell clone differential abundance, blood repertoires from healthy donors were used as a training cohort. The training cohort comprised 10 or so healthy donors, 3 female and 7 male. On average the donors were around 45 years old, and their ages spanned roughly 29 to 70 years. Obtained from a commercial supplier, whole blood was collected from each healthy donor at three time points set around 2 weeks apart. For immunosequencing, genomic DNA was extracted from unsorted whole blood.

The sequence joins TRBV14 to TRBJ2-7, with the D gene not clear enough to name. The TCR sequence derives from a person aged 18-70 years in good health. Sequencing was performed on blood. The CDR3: CASSQVFHGLGSYEQYF. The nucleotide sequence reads TGTGCCAGCAGCCAAGTTTTTCACGGGCTAGGTTCCTACGAGCAGTACTTC.